These 17 T cell receptor beta chains were sequenced from one sample in a study of blood T cell repertoires in COVID-19. Measured with immunoSEQ multiplex PCR; TCRdb has only the in-frame clones, and not every one. The data show more than 90,000 clones, 70% to 90% seen once. Sequencing was carried out using peripheral blood. The receptors shown here come from a woman aged 55-70 years with COVID-19, enrolled during active disease.

The chain is built from TRBV6-5 and TRBJ1-4, with 8 bases matching TRBD1. CDR1 is MNHEY and CDR2 is SVGAGI in the germline V gene. V shed 7 bases and J 10 bases; nucleotides not matched to a gene: 14. This CDR3 contains 15 residues. CDR3 region: CASKPPGGGFGKLFF. The CDR3 coding sequence is TGTGCCAGCAAACCGCCAGGGGGCGGGTTCGGAAAACTGTTTTTT.

This clone was seen just once. The chain joins TRBV21-1 to TRBJ1-2; TRBD1, the D gene given by the table, was not confirmed from the DNA. TRBV21-1 is a known pseudogene. The CDR3 has 15 residues. The CDR3 sequence: CASPRARGPNYGYTF. CDR3 bases: TGTGCCAGCCCCCGGGCAAGGGGGCCCAACTATGGCTACACCTTC.

The chain is built from TRBV5-6 and TRBJ1-1; D might be TRBD1 (5 bases). CDR1 is SGHDT, CDR2 YYEEEE, per germline. The CDR3 has 13 residues. Trimming removed 3 bases at V and 2 bases at J, with 8 bases between. The CDR3 DNA sequence: TGTGCCAGCAGCTCAGGGATCAACACTGAAGCTTTCTTT. It is translated as CASSSGINTEAFF.

The V call is TRBV11-3, the J call TRBJ1-5; TRBD1 is a possible D gene (6 bases). Trimming took off 4 bases at V and 0 bases at J, with 16 bases between the two ends. The CDR3 has 17 residues. The germline V gene has CDR1 SGHNT and CDR2 YENEEA. The CDR3 reads CASSSEQGNYSNQPQHF. For the CDR3, the DNA is TGTGCCAGCAGCTCAGAACAGGGAAACTATAGCAATCAGCCCCAGCATTTT.

The rearrangement links TRBV7-3 to TRBJ2-1; 8 bases line up with TRBD2. Germline V gives CDR1 SGHTA, CDR2 FQGTGA. The CDR3 sequence is 15 residues long. Germline trimming cut 5 bases from V and 2 bases from J; bases unmatched to any gene: 5. Written as DNA, the CDR3 is TGTGCCAGCAGCATGAGCGGGGGAACCTACAATGAGCAGTTCTTC. This sequence encodes CASSMSGGTYNEQFF.

The chain combines TRBV3-1 (or the pseudogene TRBV3-2) with TRBJ2-2; D is ambiguous. The germline V and J ends were trimmed by 1 base and 6 bases, with 6 bases remaining between them. This CDR3 region has 13 residues. Germline CDR1 reads LGHDT; CDR2 reads YNNKEL (reference sequence). The CDR3 loop reads CASSQGSSGELFF. CDR3 coding DNA: TGTGCCAGCAGCCAAGGAAGCTCCGGGGAGCTGTTTTTT.

The rearrangement joins TRBV5-1 to TRBJ1-5, with 9 nucleotides matching TRBD1. The CDR3 covers 15 residues. Germline CDR1 SGHRS, CDR2 YFSETQ. The junction had 10 bases not matched to a gene; V was cut back by 5 bases and J by 7 bases. CDR3 region: CASSRTGGGEQPQHF. Here the CDR3 DNA reads TGCGCCAGCAGTAGAACAGGGGGCGGGGAACAGCCCCAGCATTTT.

The rearrangement joins TRBV19 to TRBJ1-4; TRBD1 might be the D (5 bases). The V gene lost 11 bases and the J gene lost 7 bases, with 17 bases spanning the gap. Germline V gene sequence: CDR1 LNHDA, CDR2 SQIVND (reference sequence). The CDR3 is 13 amino acids. As DNA, the CDR3 is TGTGCCGGAAGTCGACAGTTTGGTGAAAAACTGTTTTTT. Encoded protein: CAGSRQFGEKLFF.

V gene TRBV18 combines with J gene TRBJ2-7; 8 nucleotides line up with TRBD1. The CDR3 is 12 amino acids. With V trimmed by 6 bases and J by 7 bases, 5 bases remained unmatched. Germline CDR1 reads KGHSH; CDR2 reads LQKENI. The CDR3 DNA reads as TGTGCCAGCTCTCAGGGGGCGGGTGAGCAGTACTTC. It codes for CASSQGAGEQYF.

V gene TRBV10-3 combines with J gene TRBJ2-2; TRBD1 might be the D (5 bases). This CDR3 is built from 13 residues. V lost 10 bases to trimming and J lost 0 bases, with 9 bases between them. The V gene's germline CDR1 is ENHRY and CDR2 SYGVKD. CDR3 sequence: CATGQANTGELFF. The DNA for the CDR3 is TGTGCCACCGGACAAGCGAACACCGGGGAGCTGTTTTTT.

This clone has just a few counts. The chain is built from TRBV7-2 and TRBJ1-1, with D tentatively TRBD1 (6 bases). Germline CDR1 SGHTA, CDR2 FQGNSA. V lost 1 base and J lost 3, with 15 bases in between. This CDR3 is 16 amino acids long. DNA for the CDR3: TGTGCCAGCAGCTTAGTCCAGGGGCGAAGGCACACTGAAGCTTTCTTT. As protein: CASSLVQGRRHTEAFF.

This rearrangement joins TRBV6-6 to TRBJ2-7; the D gene is possibly TRBD2 (5 bases). Germline V lookup: CDR1 MNHNY, CDR2 SVGAGI (reference sequence). V lost 6 bases and J 1 base, leaving 10 bases between the germline ends. The CDR3 sequence is 13 residues long. Here the CDR3 DNA reads TGTGCCAGCAGCCGAGACTATTCCTACGAGCAGTACTTC. Protein sequence: CASSRDYSYEQYF.

This chain joins TRBV19 and TRBJ1-4, with a possible D match to TRBD1 (5 bases). Trimming pared 5 bases from V and 7 bases from J, leaving 11 bases between. This CDR3 comprises 13 residues. Germline CDR1 and CDR2: LNHDA and SQIVND (reference sequence). The CDR3: CASSPQGGEKLFF. In DNA form, the CDR3 reads TGTGCCAGTAGTCCCCAGGGTGGTGAAAAACTGTTTTTT.

The chain carries TRBV28 and TRBJ1-6; tentatively, D is TRBD1 (5 bases). Germline assignment: CDR1 MDHEN and CDR2 SYDVKM. This CDR3 has 16 amino acids. The V end was cut by 3 bases, the J end by 6 bases, with 15 bases between. CDR3 region: CASSLAGPTGNSPLHF. As DNA, the CDR3 is TGTGCCAGCAGTTTGGCGGGGCCCACCGGTAATTCACCCCTCCACTTT.

V is TRBV7-9 and J is TRBJ2-2; D is possibly TRBD2 (6 bases). The V gene's germline CDR1 is SEHNR and CDR2 FQNEAQ (reference sequence). The CDR3 runs 15 residues. Trimming cost V 4 bases and J 2 bases, with 11 bases left between them. In DNA form, the CDR3 reads TGTGCCAGCAGCTCCCGGGACTTAAACACCGGGGAGCTGTTTTTT. Translation: CASSSRDLNTGELFF.

The chain joins TRBV7-8 to TRBJ2-5; TRBD1 matches at 7 bases. Per the germline V gene, CDR1 is SGHVS and CDR2 is FQNEAQ. The length of the CDR3 is 16 residues. The trim removed 1 base at V and 7 bases at J, leaving 12 bases unmatched. CDR3: CASSLVSQGVQGTQYF. The CDR3 DNA is TGTGCCAGCAGCTTAGTCTCTCAGGGGGTTCAGGGGACCCAGTACTTC.

In nucleotides, the CDR3 is TGTGCCACCAGTGGAACGGGACAGGGGGCGGGAGGCTACACCTTC. It is translated as CATSGTGQGAGGYTF. This chain joins TRBV24-1 and TRBJ1-2; 12 bases agree with TRBD1. Germline V gene lookup returns CDR1 KGHDR and CDR2 SFDVKD. The CDR3 is 15 amino acids. V lost 5 bases and J lost 8; bases outside the gene matches: 8.